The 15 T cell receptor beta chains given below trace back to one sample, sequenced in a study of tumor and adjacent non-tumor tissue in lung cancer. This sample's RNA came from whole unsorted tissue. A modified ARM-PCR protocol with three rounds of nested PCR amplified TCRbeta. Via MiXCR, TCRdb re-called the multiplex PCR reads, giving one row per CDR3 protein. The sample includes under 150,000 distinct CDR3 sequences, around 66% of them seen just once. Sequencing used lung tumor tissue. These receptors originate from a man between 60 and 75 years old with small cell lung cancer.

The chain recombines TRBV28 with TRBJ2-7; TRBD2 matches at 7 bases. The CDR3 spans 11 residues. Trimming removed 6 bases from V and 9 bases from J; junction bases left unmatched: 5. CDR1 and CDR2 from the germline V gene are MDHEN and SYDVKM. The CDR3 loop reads CASSSPGGQYF. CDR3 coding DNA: TGTGCCAGCAGCTCCCCGGGGGGGCAGTACTTC.

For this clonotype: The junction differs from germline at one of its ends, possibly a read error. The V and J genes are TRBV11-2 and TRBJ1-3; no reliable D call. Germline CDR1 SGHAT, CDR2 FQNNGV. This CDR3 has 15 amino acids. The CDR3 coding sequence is TGTGCCAGCATCTCCTGGACGTTCTCTGGAAACCCCATATATTTT. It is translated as CASISWTFSGNPIYF. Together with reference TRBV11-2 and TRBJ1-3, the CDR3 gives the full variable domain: EAGVAQSPRYKIIEKRQSVAFWCNPISGHATLYWYQQILGQGPKLLIQFQNNGVVDDSQLPKDRFSAERLKGVDSTLKIQPAKLEDSAVYLCASISWTFSGNPIYFGEGSWLTVV.

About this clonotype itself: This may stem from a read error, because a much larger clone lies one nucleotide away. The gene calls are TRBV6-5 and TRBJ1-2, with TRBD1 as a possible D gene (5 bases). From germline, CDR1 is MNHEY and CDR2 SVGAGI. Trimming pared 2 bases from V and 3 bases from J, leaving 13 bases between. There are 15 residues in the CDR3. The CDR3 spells CASSYGGYAYYGYTF. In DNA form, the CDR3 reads TGTGCCAGCAGTTACGGGGGGTACGCTTACTATGGCTACACCTTC.

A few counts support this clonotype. CDR3 amino acids: CSATDQGAANGRLNEQFF. The CDR3 DNA reads TGCAGTGCTACGGACCAGGGGGCGGCGAACGGGAGATTAAATGAGCAGTTCTTC. This chain uses TRBV20-1 with TRBJ2-1; 8 bases match TRBD1. The germline CDR1 and CDR2 sequences are DFQATT and SNEGSKA (reference sequence). CDR3 length: 18 residues. The junction had 21 bases not matched to a gene; V was cut back by 4 bases and J by 7 bases.

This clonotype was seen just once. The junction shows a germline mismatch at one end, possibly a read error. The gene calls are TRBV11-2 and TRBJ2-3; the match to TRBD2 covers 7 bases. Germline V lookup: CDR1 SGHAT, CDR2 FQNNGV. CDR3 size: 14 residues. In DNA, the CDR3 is TGTGCCTGCAGCTTAGCGGGTGAAGTAGATATGCAGTATTTT. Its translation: CACSLAGEVDMQYF.

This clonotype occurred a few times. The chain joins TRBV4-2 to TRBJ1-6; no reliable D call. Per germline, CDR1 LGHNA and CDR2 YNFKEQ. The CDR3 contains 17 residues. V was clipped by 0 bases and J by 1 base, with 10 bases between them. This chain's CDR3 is CASSQDRRASYNSPLHF. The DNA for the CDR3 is TGTGCCAGCAGCCAAGATAGGAGGGCGTCCTATAATTCACCCCTCCACTTT.

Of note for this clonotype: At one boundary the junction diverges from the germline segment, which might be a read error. DNA for the CDR3: TGTGCCAGCAGGGCTTCTTTGCGCGGCAATCAGCCCCAGCACTTT. Amino acids: CASRASLRGNQPQHF. This chain connects TRBV28 to TRBJ1-5; no firm D call. The germline CDR1 and CDR2 sequences are MDHEN and SYDVKM. The CDR3 covers 15 residues.

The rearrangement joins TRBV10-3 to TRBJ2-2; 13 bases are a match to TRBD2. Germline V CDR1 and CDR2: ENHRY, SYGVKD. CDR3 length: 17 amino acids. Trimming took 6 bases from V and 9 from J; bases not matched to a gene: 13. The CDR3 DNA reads TGTGCCATCAGGGAGCTGGAGGGACTAGCGGGACCCTGGGAGCTGTTTTTT. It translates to CAIRELEGLAGPWELFF.

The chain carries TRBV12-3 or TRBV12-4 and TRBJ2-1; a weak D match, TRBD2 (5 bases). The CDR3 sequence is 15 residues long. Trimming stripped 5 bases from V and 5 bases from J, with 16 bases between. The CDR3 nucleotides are TGTGCCAGCAGTATTCCCTGCGACTACAACAATGAGCAGTTCTTC. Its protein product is CASSIPCDYNNEQFF.

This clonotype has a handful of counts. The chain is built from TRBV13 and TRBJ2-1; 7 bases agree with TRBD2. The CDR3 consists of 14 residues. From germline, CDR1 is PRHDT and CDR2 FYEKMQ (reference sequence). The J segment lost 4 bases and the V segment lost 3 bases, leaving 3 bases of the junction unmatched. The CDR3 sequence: CASSFEREYNEQFF. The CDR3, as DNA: TGTGCCAGCAGCTTCGAGCGGGAATACAATGAGCAGTTCTTC.

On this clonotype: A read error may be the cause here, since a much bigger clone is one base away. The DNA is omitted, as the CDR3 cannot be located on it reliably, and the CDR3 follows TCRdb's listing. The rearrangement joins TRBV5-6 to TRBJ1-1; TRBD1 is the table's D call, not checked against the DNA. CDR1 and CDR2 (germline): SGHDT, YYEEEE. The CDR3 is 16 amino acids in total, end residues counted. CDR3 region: CASSLGFGAGNTEASF.

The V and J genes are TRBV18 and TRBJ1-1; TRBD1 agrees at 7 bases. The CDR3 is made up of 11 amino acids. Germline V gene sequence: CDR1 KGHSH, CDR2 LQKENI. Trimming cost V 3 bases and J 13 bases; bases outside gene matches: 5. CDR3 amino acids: CASSPQGVGFF. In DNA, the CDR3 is TGTGCCAGCTCACCCCAGGGGGTTGGTTTCTTT.

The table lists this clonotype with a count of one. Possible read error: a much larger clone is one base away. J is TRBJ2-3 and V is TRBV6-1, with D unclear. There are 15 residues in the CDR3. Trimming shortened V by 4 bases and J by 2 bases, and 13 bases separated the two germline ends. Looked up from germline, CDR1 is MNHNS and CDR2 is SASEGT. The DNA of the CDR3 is TGTGCCAGCAGTGGTGGCATCAGTATCACAGATACGCAGTATTTT. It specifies CASSGGISITDTQYF.

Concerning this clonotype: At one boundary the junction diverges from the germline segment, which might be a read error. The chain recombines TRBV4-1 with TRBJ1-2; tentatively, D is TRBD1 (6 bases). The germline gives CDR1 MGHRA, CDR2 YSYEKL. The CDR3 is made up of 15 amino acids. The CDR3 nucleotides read TGCGCCAGCAGCCAATCCGGGACACTTAACTATGGCTACGCCTTC. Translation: CASSQSGTLNYGYAF.

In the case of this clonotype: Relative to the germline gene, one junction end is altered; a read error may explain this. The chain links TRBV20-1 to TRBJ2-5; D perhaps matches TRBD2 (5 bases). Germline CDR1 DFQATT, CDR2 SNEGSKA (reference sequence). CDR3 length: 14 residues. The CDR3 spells CSDRAVIGKDTQYF. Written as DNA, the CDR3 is TGCAGTGATAGAGCGGTCATCGGGAAAGATACCCAGTACTTC.